This TCR beta chain stems from a study of PD-L1 blockade in urothelial cancer. J gave up 7 bases and V 6 bases, and 4 bases lay outside the gene matches. The germline V gene has CDR1 MNHEY and CDR2 SVGAGI. The CDR3 length is 13 residues. Method: immunoSEQ multiplex PCR; TCRdb's copy keeps in-frame clones and lacks some. Of 75,000 to 95,000 clones listed, around four fifths are singletons. The time point: pretreatment peripheral blood. V and J are TRBV6-5 and TRBJ2-5; 11 nucleotides agree with TRBD2. The receptor was derived from a man aged 40-50 years with urothelial cancer. The specimen comprised PBMCs, sampled around atezolizumab (anti-PD-L1) treatment. As DNA, the CDR3 is TGTGCCAGCAGCACCCTAGCGGGGGGGACCCAGTACTTC. Translated, it gives CASSTLAGGTQYF.